These 3 T cell receptor beta chains originate from one sample sequenced in a study of blood T cells in healthy people across ages. Using a J-beta primer mix together with a sample-barcoded 5' primer, a second PCR was run for roughly 6 to 12 cycles. TCRdb reanalysed the 5' RACE reads using MiXCR and keeps one entry per CDR3 protein. The table lists about 640,000 distinct CDR3 sequences, roughly 58% of them singletons. The specimen sequenced was blood. These receptors came from a man in his sixties in good health.

The chain combines TRBV5-1 with TRBJ1-6; a possible D gene is TRBD1 (5 bases). The CDR3 has 17 residues. V was clipped by 0 bases and J by 5 bases, with 15 bases between them. Germline V gene lookup returns CDR1 SGHRS and CDR2 YFSETQ. This CDR3 is CASSLDIGRADNSPLHF. In nucleotides, the CDR3 is TGCGCCAGCAGCTTGGATATTGGCAGGGCGGATAATTCACCCCTCCACTTT. Full variable domain (remainder filled in from reference TRBV5-1 and TRBJ1-6): KAGVTQTPRYLIKTRGQQVTLSCSPISGHRSVSWYQQTPGQGLQFLFEYFSETQRNKGNFPGRFSGRQFSNSRSEMNVSTLELGDSALYLCASSLDIGRADNSPLHFGNGTRLTVT.

CDR3 nucleotide sequence: TGTGCCAGCAGCTTTTGGATGGGGCGAGAGACCCAGTACTTC. It encodes CASSFWMGRETQYF. J is TRBJ2-7 and V is TRBV7-2; D may be TRBD1 (5 bases). The J call may not be correct, given that the DNA end is closer to TRBJ2-5. CDR1 SGHTA and CDR2 FQGNSA come from the germline V gene. This CDR3 contains 14 residues.

This chain links TRBV20-1 with TRBJ1-2; 8 bases are shared with TRBD1. CDR3 length: 13 amino acids. Germline CDR1 DFQATT, CDR2 SNEGSKA (reference sequence). V lost 0 bases to trimming and J lost 8 bases; unmatched junction nucleotides: 5. CDR3 sequence: CSARDGTGVGYTF. DNA of the CDR3: TGCAGTGCTAGAGATGGGACAGGCGTCGGCTACACCTTC.